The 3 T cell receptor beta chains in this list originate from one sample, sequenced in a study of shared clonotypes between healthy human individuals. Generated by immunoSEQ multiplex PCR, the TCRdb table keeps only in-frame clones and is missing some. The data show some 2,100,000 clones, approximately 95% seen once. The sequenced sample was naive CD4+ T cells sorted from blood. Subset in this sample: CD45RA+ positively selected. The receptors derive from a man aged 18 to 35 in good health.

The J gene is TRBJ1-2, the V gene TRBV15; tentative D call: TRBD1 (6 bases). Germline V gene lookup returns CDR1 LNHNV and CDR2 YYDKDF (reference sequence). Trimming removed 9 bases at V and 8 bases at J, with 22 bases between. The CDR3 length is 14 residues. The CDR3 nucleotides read TGTGCCACGGGAGCGGGGGGCGCGCCGAGCGGCTACACCTTC. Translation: CATGAGGAPSGYTF.

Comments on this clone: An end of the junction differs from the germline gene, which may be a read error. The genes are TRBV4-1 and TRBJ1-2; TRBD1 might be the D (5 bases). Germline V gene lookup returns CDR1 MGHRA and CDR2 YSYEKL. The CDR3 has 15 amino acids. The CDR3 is CASSQEGRDGNGHTF. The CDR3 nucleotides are TGCGCCAGCAGCCAAGAAGGGAGGGACGGAAATGGCCACACCTTC.

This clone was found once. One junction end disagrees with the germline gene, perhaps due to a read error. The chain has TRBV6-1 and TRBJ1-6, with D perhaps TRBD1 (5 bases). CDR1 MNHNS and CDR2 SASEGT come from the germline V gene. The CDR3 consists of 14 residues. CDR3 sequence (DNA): TGTGCCAGCAGTGAGCAGGGTTATAGTTCACCCCTCCACTTT. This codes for CASSEQGYSSPLHF.